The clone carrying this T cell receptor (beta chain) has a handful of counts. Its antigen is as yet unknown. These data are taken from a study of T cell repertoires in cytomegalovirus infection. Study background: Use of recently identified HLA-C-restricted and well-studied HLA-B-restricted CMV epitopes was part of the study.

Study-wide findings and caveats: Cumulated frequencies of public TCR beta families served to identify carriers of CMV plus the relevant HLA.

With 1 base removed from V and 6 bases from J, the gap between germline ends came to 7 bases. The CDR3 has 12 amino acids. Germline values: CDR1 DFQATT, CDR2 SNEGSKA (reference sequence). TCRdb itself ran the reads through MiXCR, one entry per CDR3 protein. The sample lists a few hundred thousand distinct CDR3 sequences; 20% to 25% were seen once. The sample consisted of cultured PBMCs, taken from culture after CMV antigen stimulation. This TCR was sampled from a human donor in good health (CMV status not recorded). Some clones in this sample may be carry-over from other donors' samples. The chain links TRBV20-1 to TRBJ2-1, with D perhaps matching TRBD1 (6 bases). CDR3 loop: CSARGGRNEQFF. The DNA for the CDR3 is TGCAGTGCTAGAGGGGGGCGCAATGAGCAGTTCTTC.